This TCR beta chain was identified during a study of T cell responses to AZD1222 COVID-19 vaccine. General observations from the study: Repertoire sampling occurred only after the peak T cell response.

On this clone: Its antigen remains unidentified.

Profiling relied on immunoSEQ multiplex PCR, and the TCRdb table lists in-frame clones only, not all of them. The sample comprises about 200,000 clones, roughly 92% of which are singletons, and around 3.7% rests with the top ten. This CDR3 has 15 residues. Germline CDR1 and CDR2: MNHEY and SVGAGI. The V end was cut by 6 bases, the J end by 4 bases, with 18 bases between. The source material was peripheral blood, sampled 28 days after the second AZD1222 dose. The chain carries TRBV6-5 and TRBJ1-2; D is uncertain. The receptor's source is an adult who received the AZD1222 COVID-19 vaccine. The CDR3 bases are TGTGCCAGCAGCCCATGGAAGGAGGGCACCTATGGCTACACCTTC. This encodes CASSPWKEGTYGYTF.